The rows below give T cell receptor beta chains drawn from one sample of a study of OX40 agonist ivuxolimab in advanced cancers. Some clones are missing from TCRdb's copy, which holds only in-frame ones; the method was immunoSEQ multiplex PCR. The table has 40,000 to 45,000 clones, 91% seen once. This material consisted of CD4+ or CD8+ T cells sorted from blood, taken in a trial of the OX40 agonist ivuxolimab. These receptors came from an adult with an advanced solid tumor such as melanoma, head and neck, liver or kidney cancer. Each CDR3 is given with its conserved first and last residue. D genes are given only for firm matches. A clone size is listed for some rows: how often the clone was seen (once, few, many), or a class if it is expanded.

V: TRBV27; D: TRBD2; size: .; J: TRBJ2-1; CDR3: CASSPRVAGYNEQFF; DNA: TGTGCCAGCAGTCCTCGGGTAGCGGGGTACAATGAGCAGTTCTTC
V: TRBV27; D: .; size: .; J: TRBJ1-6; CDR3: CASSPGGRNSPLHF; DNA: TGTGCCAGCAGCCCCGGGGGGCGGAATTCACCCCTCCACTTT
V: TRBV6-5; D: TRBD2; size: .; J: TRBJ2-3; CDR3: CASSYFLAGGTDTQYF; DNA: TGTGCCAGCAGTTACTTTCTAGCGGGAGGCACAGATACGCAGTATTTT
V: TRBV7-9; D: TRBD1; size: .; J: TRBJ1-1; CDR3: CASSFVGTGLAFF; DNA: TGTGCCAGCAGCTTCGTGGGGACAGGGTTAGCTTTCTTT
V: TRBV7-9; D: .; size: .; J: TRBJ2-7; CDR3: CASSSPGDLEQYF; DNA: TGTGCCAGCAGCTCCCCTGGGGATCTCGAGCAGTACTTC
V: TRBV7-9; D: TRBD1; size: .; J: TRBJ2-5; CDR3: CASSSGQLKETQYF; DNA: TGTGCCAGCAGCTCGGGACAGCTCAAAGAGACCCAGTACTTC
V: TRBV29-1; D: .; size: .; J: TRBJ2-7; CDR3: CSVEGPFYEQYF; DNA: TGCAGCGTTGAGGGACCCTTCTACGAGCAGTACTTC
V: TRBV7-9; D: TRBD2; size: .; J: TRBJ2-1; CDR3: CASDASGRLYEQFF; DNA: TGTGCCAGTGACGCTAGCGGGAGGTTGTATGAGCAGTTCTTC
V: TRBV4-1; D: TRBD2; size: .; J: TRBJ2-3; CDR3: CASRRTSVSADTQYF; DNA: TGCGCCAGCAGACGGACTAGCGTAAGCGCAGATACGCAGTATTTT
V: TRBV19; D: TRBD1; size: once; J: TRBJ1-1; CDR3: CASQQGAGTEAFF; DNA: TGTGCCAGCCAACAGGGGGCTGGCACTGAAGCTTTCTTT
V: TRBV7-9; D: TRBD1; size: medium-sized; J: TRBJ1-1; CDR3: CASRPGTGNTEAFF; DNA: TGTGCCAGCAGGCCCGGGACAGGGAACACTGAAGCTTTCTTT
V: TRBV5-6; D: .; size: .; J: TRBJ1-5; CDR3: CASSRGNQPQHF; DNA: TGTGCCAGCAGCCGTGGCAATCAGCCCCAGCATTTT
V: TRBV28; D: .; size: .; J: TRBJ1-5; CDR3: CASSLGHRQPQHF; DNA: TGTGCCAGCAGTTTAGGTCACCGTCAGCCCCAGCATTTT
V: TRBV2; D: TRBD2; size: .; J: TRBJ2-7; CDR3: CASNPTSSRSSYEQYF; DNA: TGTGCCAGCAACCCGACTAGCTCCCGAAGCTCCTACGAGCAGTACTTC
V: TRBV12-5; D: TRBD2; size: .; J: TRBJ2-1; CDR3: CASGLYSGGNEQFF; DNA: TGTGCTAGTGGTCTTTACAGCGGGGGCAATGAGCAGTTCTTC
V: TRBV2; D: TRBD2; size: .; J: TRBJ2-7; CDR3: CASSDTSGGFQQYF; DNA: TGTGCCAGCAGTGACACTAGCGGGGGATTTCAGCAGTACTTC
V: TRBV7-3; D: TRBD2; size: .; J: TRBJ2-3; CDR3: CASSFGGVSPTDTQYF; DNA: TGTGCCAGCAGCTTTGGGGGGGTTTCACCCACAGATACGCAGTATTTT